The present T cell receptor (beta chain) was sequenced within a study of shared clonotypes between healthy human individuals (TCRdb year 2020). For the wider study: Three men and two women, aged 18 to 49 years, made up the cohort. For each donor, CD4 naive and CD4 memory were each given three plates, CD8 naive was given two plates, and CD8 memory was given one plate. Libraries were prepared and TCR repertoires were sequenced by different laboratories using diverse techniques, in order to increase sequencing depth and limit assay-specific biases. Per donor, leukapheresis produced somewhere between about 0.8 and 9 billion PBMCs. To estimate repertoire size and how much clonotype sharing occurs between individuals, the study deeply sequenced the blood TCR repertoires of five healthy adults. The full study reports these points: Sampling was limited to blood, and TCR repertoires in tissue likely differ from TCR repertoires in blood. Because the study included a small number of donors, the genetic and exposure-history diversity represented was limited. Incomplete sequencing was indicated by rarefaction of sorted-subset datasets, despite the large sequencing depth. Estimated clonotype richness was generally larger for naive than for memory subsets. Based on pairwise subsampling, the degree of clonotype sharing among donors was expected to be affected by sequencing depth. Across four donors, approximately 5% of naive CD4, roughly 3.4% of naive CD8, 2% to 2.5% of memory CD4, and 0.4% of memory CD8 clonotypes were shared. Compared with non-shared clonotypes, clonotypes shared by all four sorted-subset donors had higher generation probabilities.

Using the deep immunoSEQ assay, multiplex PCR amplified TCR CDR3 regions from genomic DNA. For each cell subset, the extracted genomic DNA was distributed evenly across all wells of several immunoSEQ 96-well plates, and each plate served as one replicate. For sorted subsets, each replicate PCR was loaded with about 200 ng genomic DNA, equivalent to about 33,000 T cell genomes. Purified libraries were measured with a Qubit 3.0 fluorometer, size-checked on a Bioanalyzer 2100, and measured again with the KAPA Library Quantification kit. Every immunoSEQ 96-well plate was sequenced on a separate single-read 150-cycle Illumina NextSeq 550 flow cell. The authors' analysis ran thus. Because only junctional sequences without quality scores were contained in the immunoSEQ output, filtering matching that applied to full-length reads could not be performed. To assign V/J genes and CDR3, sequences were annotated against IMGT germline references using PyIR, a Python wrapper for IgBLAST v1.9. Reads were removed for weak V/J assignments (E-value above 1e-6), missing CDR3, stop codons, out-of-frame junctions, or ambiguous translated residues. V3J clonotypes were defined as sequences sharing an identical inferred V gene, J gene, and CDR3 amino acid sequence. To compute the percentage overlap between repertoires, the number of shared unique clonotypes was divided by the size of the smaller repertoire. Three approaches were used to assess repertoire richness: RTK rarefaction, the Chao1 estimator, and Recon v2.1 estimates of unobserved clonotypes. For all TCRbeta clonotypes obtained by the gDNA method from four donors, generation probabilities were computed with OLGA. TCRdb took this table from immuneACCESS and kept in-frame rearrangements with V and J called. Such tables lack part of the clones; where checked against another copy, unresolved V genes explain under half of the gap, and the rest is unexplained. V and J calls plus clone size are reproduced from that table; the DNA served to infer D and trimming. Counted in this sample were about 320,000 clones; around nine tenths of them appeared once. About 16% of the sample belongs to the ten largest clones.

Healthy HIV-negative adults with no recently reported acute infections or vaccinations were included as donors. All donors were Caucasian adults living in Nashville, Tennessee, USA. CD8 memory samples combined magnetically selected CD45RO+ cells with CCR7-negative CD45RA+ effector memory (TemRA) cells. After blood collection by leukapheresis, PBMCs were isolated using Ficoll-Histopaque density gradient centrifugation and then cryopreserved in the vapor phase of liquid nitrogen. Analytical flow cytometry was used to check the purity and quantity of every magnetically sorted T cell population. From each sorted fraction, genomic DNA was isolated and quantified by UV absorbance on a Nanodrop 2000c. V drops 0 bases and J drops 7 bases, leaving 19 bases in between. The germline V gene sets CDR1 to MNHEY and CDR2 to SVGAGI. The CDR3 covers 16 residues, taking in both the cysteine and the phenylalanine. CDR3 DNA is the only sequence kept; it has 48 bases, read in frame from the first base.

Concerning this clone: What this receptor recognizes is not known. Base qualities are not recorded, but no much larger clone differs from it by a single base.

The TCR comes from a man aged 18 to 30 in good health. Sequencing used memory CD8+ T cells sorted from blood. What the cell subset or site label conveys for this sample: CD45RO+ cells pooled with CCR7-negative TemRA cells. The sequence joins TRBV6-5 to TRBJ2-7; 6 matching bases give a weak D call of TRBD1. The DNA sequence reads TGTGCCAGCAGTTACTCAAGGGGTACAGGGCAGGAGGAGCAGTACTTC. Its protein reads: CASSYSRGTGQEEQYF.